The subject of this entry is one TCR beta chain. No antigen is known for it. One end of the junction varies from germline; a read error may be responsible. This specimen belongs to a study of tumor-infiltrating lymphocytes in primary liver carcinoma. TCR beta cDNA came from approximately 0.55 ug total RNA, primed with a constant-region primer. Sequencing libraries for TCR beta derived from three nested multiplex PCR rounds that used slightly modified ARM-PCR. TCRdb re-analysed the multiplex PCR reads in MiXCR, keeping a single row per CDR3 protein. This table has 24,000 or so distinct CDR3 sequences, approximately 80% appearing once. Co-extracting RNA and DNA was done with 20-30 mg of unsorted bulk tissue as input. Findings and limits, study-wide: Presence in all five tumor regions was observed for only about 7.5-24% of top clones. Tumor samples exhibited a significantly greater top-250-clone fraction than blood samples (p = 0.039).

The sequence was collected from a woman aged 25 to 39 with primary liver carcinoma and hepatitis B virus infection. Source material: liver tumor tissue from sampling region 5. Subset indicated: tumor region T5, tumor centre.

CDR3 coding DNA: TGTGTCATCAGTCCGCGGACAGGGTTCACTGGGGAGATGTTTTTT. Translating it yields CVISPRTGFTGEMFF. The chain carries TRBV6-5 and TRBJ2-2; TRBD1 matches at 8 bases. Germline V gene lookup returns CDR1 MNHEY and CDR2 SVGAGI. CDR3 length: 15 residues.